The subject of this entry is one T cell receptor (beta chain). The data originate from a study of blood T cells in healthy people across ages. Together with a sample-barcoded 5' primer, a J-beta primer mix was included in a second PCR lasting roughly 6 to 12 cycles. Each TCR beta cDNA got a 12-nucleotide random molecular identifier. TCRdb re-called the 5' RACE reads with MiXCR, one entry per CDR3 protein. The table has some 1.4 million distinct CDR3 sequences, 42% seen once. CDR3 length: 13 residues. V lost 7 bases to trimming and J lost 7 bases; unmatched junction nucleotides: 1. CDR1 and CDR2 from the germline V gene are ENHRY and SYGVKD.

The chain joins TRBV10-3 to TRBJ1-6; 10 positions agree with TRBD1. The sequence was collected from a woman between 18 and 30 years old in good health. Specimen: blood. CDR3 sequence: CAIMGQGNSPLHF. CDR3 sequence (DNA): TGTGCCATCATGGGACAGGGGAATTCACCCCTCCACTTT.